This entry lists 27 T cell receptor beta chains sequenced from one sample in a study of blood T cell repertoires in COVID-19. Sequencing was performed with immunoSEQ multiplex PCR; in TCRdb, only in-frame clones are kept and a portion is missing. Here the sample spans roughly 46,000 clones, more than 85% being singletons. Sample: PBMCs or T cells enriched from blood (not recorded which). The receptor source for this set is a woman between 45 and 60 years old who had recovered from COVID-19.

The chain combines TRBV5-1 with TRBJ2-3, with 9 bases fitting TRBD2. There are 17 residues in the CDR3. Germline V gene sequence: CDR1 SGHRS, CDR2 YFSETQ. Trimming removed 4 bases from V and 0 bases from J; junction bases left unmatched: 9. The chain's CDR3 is CASSRGSSGTSTDTQYF. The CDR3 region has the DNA TGCGCCAGCAGCAGAGGGTCTAGCGGGACTAGCACAGATACGCAGTATTTT.

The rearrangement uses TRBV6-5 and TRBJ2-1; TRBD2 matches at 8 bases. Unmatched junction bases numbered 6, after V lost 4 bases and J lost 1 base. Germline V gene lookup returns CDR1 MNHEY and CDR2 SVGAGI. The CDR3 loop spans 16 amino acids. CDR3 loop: CASSSIAGRSYNEQFF. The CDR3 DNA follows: TGTGCCAGCAGTTCGATAGCGGGGAGGTCCTACAATGAGCAGTTCTTC.

CDR3 protein: CASSDATGTTYNEQFF. CDR3 nucleotide sequence: TGTGCCAGCAGTGACGCAACCGGGACTACCTACAATGAGCAGTTCTTC. This rearrangement joins TRBV25-1 to TRBJ2-1, with 7 nucleotides matching TRBD2. Trimming took 3 bases from V and 2 from J; bases not matched to a gene: 7. This CDR3 region has 16 residues. The germline gives CDR1 MGHDK, CDR2 SYGVNS.

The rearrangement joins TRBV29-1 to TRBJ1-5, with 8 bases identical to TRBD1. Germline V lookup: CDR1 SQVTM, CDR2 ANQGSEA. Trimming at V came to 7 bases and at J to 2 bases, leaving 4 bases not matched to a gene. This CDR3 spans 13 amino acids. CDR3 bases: TGCAGCGCGTTGGGACAGGGCAATCAGCCCCAGCATTTT. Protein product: CSALGQGNQPQHF.

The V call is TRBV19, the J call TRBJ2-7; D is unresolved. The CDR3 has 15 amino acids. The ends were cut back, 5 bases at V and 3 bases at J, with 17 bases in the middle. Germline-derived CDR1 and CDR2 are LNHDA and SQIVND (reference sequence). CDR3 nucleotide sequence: TGTGCCAGTAGTCGAAAGCTAGACGGTTACTACGAGCAGTACTTC. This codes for CASSRKLDGYYEQYF.

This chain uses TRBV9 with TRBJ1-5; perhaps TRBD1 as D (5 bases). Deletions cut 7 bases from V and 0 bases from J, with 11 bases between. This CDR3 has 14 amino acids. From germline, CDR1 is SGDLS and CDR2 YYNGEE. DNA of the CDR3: TGTGCCAGCTCGGTCGACAGTAGCAATCAGCCCCAGCATTTT. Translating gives CASSVDSSNQPQHF.

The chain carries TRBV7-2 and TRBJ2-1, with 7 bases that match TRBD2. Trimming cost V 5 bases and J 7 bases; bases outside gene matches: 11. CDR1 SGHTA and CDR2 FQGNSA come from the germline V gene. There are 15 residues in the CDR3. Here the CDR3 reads CASSPQRDSLNEQFF. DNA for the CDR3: TGTGCCAGCAGCCCACAGCGGGATAGCTTGAATGAGCAGTTCTTC.

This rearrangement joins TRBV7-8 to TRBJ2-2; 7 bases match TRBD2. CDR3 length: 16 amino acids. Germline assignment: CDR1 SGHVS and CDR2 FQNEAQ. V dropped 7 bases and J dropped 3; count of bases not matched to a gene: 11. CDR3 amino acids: CASNPFWGGDTGELFF. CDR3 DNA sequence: TGTGCCAGCAACCCCTTTTGGGGGGGTGACACCGGGGAGCTGTTTTTT. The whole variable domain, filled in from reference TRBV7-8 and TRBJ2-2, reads GAGVSQSPRYKVAKRGQDVALRCDPISGHVSLFWYQQALGQGPEFLTYFQNEAQLDKSGLPSDRFFAERPEGSVSTLKIQRTQQEDSAVYLCASNPFWGGDTGELFFGEGSRLTVL.

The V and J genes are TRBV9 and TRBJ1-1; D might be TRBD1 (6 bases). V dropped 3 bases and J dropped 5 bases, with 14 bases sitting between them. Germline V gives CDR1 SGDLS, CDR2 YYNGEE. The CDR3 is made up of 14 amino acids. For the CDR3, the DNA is TGTGCCAGCAGCGATCCCCAGGGGCGTACTGAAGCTTTCTTT. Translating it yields CASSDPQGRTEAFF.

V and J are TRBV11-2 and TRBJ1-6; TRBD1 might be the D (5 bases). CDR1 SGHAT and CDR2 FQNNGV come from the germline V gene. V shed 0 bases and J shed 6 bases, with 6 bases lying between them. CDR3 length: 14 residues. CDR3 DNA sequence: TGTGCCAGCAGCTTAGACAGGGTTAATTCACCCCTCCACTTT. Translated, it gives CASSLDRVNSPLHF.

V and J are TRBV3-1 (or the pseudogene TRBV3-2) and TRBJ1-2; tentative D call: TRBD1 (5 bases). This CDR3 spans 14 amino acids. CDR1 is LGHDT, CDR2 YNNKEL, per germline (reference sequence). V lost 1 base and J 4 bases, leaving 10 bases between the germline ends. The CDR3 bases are TGTGCCAGCAGCCAAGGCAGACAGACCTATGGCTACACCTTC. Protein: CASSQGRQTYGYTF.

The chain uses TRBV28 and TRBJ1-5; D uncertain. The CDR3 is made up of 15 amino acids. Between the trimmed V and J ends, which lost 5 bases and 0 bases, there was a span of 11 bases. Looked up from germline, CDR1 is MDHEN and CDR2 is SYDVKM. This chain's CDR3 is CASSPMRYSNQPQHF. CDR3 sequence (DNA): TGTGCCAGCAGTCCAATGCGGTATAGCAATCAGCCCCAGCATTTT.

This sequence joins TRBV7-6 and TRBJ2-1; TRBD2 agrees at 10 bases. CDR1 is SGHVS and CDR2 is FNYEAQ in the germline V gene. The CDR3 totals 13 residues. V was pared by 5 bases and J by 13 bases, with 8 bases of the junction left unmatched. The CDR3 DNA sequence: TGTGCCAGCAGCATCTATGCTAGCGGGAGTCAGTTCTTC. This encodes CASSIYASGSQFF.

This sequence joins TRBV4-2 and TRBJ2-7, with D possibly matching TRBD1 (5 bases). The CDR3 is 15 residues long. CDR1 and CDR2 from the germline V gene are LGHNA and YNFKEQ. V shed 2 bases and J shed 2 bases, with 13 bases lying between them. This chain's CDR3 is CASSQSAGMAYEQYF. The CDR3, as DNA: TGTGCCAGCAGCCAAAGCGCAGGGATGGCCTACGAGCAGTACTTC.

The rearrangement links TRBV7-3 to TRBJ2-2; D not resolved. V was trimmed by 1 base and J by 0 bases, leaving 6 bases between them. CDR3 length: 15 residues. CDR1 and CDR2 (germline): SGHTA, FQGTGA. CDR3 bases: TGTGCCAGCAGCTTAAAACCAGCGAACACCGGGGAGCTGTTTTTT. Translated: CASSLKPANTGELFF.

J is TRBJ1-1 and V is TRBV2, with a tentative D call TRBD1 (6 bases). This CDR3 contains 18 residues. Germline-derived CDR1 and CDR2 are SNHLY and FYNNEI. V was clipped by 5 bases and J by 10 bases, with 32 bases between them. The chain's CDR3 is CASSLGTLTQGGGRGAFF. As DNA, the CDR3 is TGTGCCAGCAGTCTCGGAACATTAACACAGGGCGGGGGAAGGGGAGCTTTCTTT.

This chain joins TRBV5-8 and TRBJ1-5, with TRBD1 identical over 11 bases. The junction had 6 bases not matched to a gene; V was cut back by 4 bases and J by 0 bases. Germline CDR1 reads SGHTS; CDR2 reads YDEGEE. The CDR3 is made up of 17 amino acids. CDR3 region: CASSRRDRGISNQPQHF. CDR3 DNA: TGTGCCAGCAGCCGCAGGGACAGGGGGATTAGCAATCAGCCCCAGCATTTT. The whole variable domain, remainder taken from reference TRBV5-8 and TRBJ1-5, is EAGVTQSPTHLIKTRGQQATLRCSPISGHTSVYWYQQALGLGLQFLLWYDEGEERNRGNFPPRFSGRQFPNYSSELNVNALELEDSALYLCASSRRDRGISNQPQHFGDGTRLSIL.

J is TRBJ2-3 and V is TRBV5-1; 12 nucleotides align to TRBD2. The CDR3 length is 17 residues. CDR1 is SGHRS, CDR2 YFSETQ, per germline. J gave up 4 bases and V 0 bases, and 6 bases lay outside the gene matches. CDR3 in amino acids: CASSLAATSGSPDTQYF. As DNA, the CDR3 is TGCGCCAGCAGCTTGGCGGCGACTAGCGGGAGCCCAGATACGCAGTATTTT. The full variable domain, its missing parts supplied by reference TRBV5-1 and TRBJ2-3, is KAGVTQTPRYLIKTRGQQVTLSCSPISGHRSVSWYQQTPGQGLQFLFEYFSETQRNKGNFPGRFSGRQFSNSRSEMNVSTLELGDSALYLCASSLAATSGSPDTQYFGPGTRLTVL.

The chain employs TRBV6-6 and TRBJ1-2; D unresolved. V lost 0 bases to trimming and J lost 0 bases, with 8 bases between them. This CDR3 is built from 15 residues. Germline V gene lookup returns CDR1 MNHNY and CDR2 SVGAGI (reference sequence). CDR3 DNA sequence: TGTGCCAGCAGTTACTCGGGCAGCCCTAACTATGGCTACACCTTC. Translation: CASSYSGSPNYGYTF.

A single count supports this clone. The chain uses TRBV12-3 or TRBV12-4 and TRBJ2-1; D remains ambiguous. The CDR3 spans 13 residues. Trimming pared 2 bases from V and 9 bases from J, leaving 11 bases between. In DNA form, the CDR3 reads TGTGCCAGCAGTTTAATTATGCGAACTGAGCAGTTCTTC. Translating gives CASSLIMRTEQFF.

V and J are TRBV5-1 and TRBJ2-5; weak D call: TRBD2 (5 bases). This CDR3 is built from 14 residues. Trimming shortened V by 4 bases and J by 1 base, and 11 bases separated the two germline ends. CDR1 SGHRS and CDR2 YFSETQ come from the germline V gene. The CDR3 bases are TGCGCCAGCAGCGGTGGGAGACTCCAAGAGACCCAGTACTTC. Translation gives CASSGGRLQETQYF.

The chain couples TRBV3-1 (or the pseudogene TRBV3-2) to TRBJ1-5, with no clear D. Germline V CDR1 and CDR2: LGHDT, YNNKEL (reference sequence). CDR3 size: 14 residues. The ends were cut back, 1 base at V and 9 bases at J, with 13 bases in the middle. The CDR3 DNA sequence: TGTGCCAGCAGCCAAGGTCAGGTGGATGGGCCCCAGCATTTT. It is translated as CASSQGQVDGPQHF.

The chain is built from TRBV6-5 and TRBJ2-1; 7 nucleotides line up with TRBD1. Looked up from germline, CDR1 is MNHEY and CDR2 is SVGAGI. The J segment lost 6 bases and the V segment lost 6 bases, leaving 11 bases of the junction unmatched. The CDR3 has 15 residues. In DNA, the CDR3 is TGTGCCAGCAGGCCCGGGACAGTCGCGGGCAATGAGCAGTTCTTC. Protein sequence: CASRPGTVAGNEQFF.

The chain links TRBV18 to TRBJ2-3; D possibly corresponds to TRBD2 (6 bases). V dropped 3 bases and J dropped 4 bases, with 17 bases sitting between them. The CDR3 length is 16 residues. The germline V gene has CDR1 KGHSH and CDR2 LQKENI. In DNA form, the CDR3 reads TGTGCCAGCTCACCTACGGAGGGGCGCGTCGCAGATACGCAGTATTTT. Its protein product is CASSPTEGRVADTQYF. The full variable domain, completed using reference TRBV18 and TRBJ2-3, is NAGVMQNPRHLVRRRGQEARLRCSPMKGHSHVYWYRQLPEEGLKFMVYLQKENIIDESGMPKERFSAEFPKEGPSILRIQQVVRGDSAAYFCASSPTEGRVADTQYFGPGTRLTVL.

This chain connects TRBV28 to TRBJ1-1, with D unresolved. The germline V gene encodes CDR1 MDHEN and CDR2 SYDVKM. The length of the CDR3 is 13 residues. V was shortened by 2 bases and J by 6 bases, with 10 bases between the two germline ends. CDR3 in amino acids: CASSLVGRSEAFF. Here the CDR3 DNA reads TGTGCCAGCAGTTTAGTAGGGAGGTCTGAAGCTTTCTTT.

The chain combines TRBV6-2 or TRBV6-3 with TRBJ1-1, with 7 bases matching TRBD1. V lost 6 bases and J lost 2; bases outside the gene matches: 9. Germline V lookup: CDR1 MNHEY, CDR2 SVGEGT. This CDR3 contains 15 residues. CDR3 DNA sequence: TGTGCCAGCAGCTTACCGGGACAGCGAAACACTGAAGCTTTCTTT. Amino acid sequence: CASSLPGQRNTEAFF.

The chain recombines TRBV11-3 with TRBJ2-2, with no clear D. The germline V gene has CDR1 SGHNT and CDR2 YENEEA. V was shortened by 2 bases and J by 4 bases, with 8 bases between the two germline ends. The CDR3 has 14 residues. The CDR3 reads CASSLTVFTGELFF. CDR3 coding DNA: TGTGCCAGCAGCTTAACAGTCTTCACCGGGGAGCTGTTTTTT.